Below, 7 T cell receptor beta chains from the same sample are listed, as sequenced in a study of cytomegalovirus exposure and HLA in healthy donors. The PCR had 60 Vbeta and 13 Jbeta primers. The repertoire was sequenced with immunoSEQ multiplex PCR; TCRdb's copy has only in-frame clones and lacks some. The repertoire includes 90,000 to 120,000 clones, about 85% of them detected once, and approximately 2.2% sits in the top ten. Sample: PBMCs. The receptor set was obtained from a man aged 25 to 45 in good health and CMV-seronegative.

This clone was observed a few times. The gene calls are TRBV6-4 and TRBJ2-3; TRBD1 aligns across 10 bases. V was pared by 5 bases and J by 5 bases, with 4 bases of the junction left unmatched. The CDR3 is made up of 14 amino acids. Germline lookup yields CDR1 MRHNA and CDR2 SNTAGT. CDR3 region: CASSSGQGEDTQYF. The CDR3, as DNA: TGTGCCAGCAGTTCCGGACAGGGGGAAGATACGCAGTATTTT.

The chain joins TRBV29-1 to TRBJ2-3; 10 bases line up with TRBD1. CDR3 length: 14 residues. Unmatched junction bases numbered 10, after V lost 7 bases and J lost 6 bases. Germline V gene sequence: CDR1 SQVTM, CDR2 ANQGSEA. The CDR3 spells CSAARQGATDTQYF. CDR3 bases: TGCAGCGCCGCTAGACAGGGGGCGACGGATACGCAGTATTTT.

The chain is built from TRBV2 and TRBJ1-5, with 8 bases that match TRBD1. V was pared by 7 bases and J by 4 bases, with 9 bases of the junction left unmatched. The CDR3 runs to 15 residues. Germline values: CDR1 SNHLY, CDR2 FYNNEI. CDR3 bases: TGTGCCAGCACTTACAGGGGGGTGGATAATCAGCCCCAGCATTTT. Amino acid sequence: CASTYRGVDNQPQHF.

J is TRBJ1-2 and V is TRBV13; 11 positions agree with TRBD1. V shed 6 bases and J 4 bases; nucleotides not matched to a gene: 7. Looked up from germline, CDR1 is PRHDT and CDR2 is FYEKMQ (reference sequence). The CDR3 contains 15 residues. The CDR3 nucleotides read TGTGCCAGCAGTCCCCCCGGGACAGGGGGCTATGGCTACACCTTC. Residues: CASSPPGTGGYGYTF.

This chain links TRBV10-2 with TRBJ1-5; D perhaps matches TRBD1 (5 bases). The germline gives CDR1 WSHSY, CDR2 SAAADI. Trimming left V 7 bases short and J 4 bases short, with 17 bases between. The CDR3 is 15 amino acids. DNA of the CDR3: TGCGCCAGCACGGAGGGGTACGGCCCTAATCAGCCCCAGCATTTT. Its translation is CASTEGYGPNQPQHF.

This sequence joins TRBV29-1 and TRBJ2-7; 7 nucleotides match TRBD2. Germline values: CDR1 SQVTM, CDR2 ANQGSEA. Unmatched junction bases numbered 8, after V lost 1 base and J lost 2 bases. The CDR3 extends over 15 amino acids. In DNA form, the CDR3 reads TGCAGCGTTGAAGGTTGGGACGGGAGGACCTACGAGCAGTACTTC. Its protein product is CSVEGWDGRTYEQYF.

The chain has TRBV30 and TRBJ1-4; TRBD1 agrees at 9 bases. The V gene's germline CDR1 is GTSNPN and CDR2 SVGIG (reference sequence). This CDR3 contains 15 residues. Losses at the gene ends were 4 bases for V and 5 bases for J; bases not matched to a gene: 8. The CDR3 spells CAWTARDRVNEKLFF. CDR3 DNA sequence: TGTGCCTGGACCGCGAGGGACAGGGTCAATGAAAAACTGTTTTTT. Full variable domain (remainder filled in from reference TRBV30 and TRBJ1-4): SQTIHQWPATLVQPVGSPLSLECTVEGTSNPNLYWYRQAAGRGLQLLFYSVGIGQISSEVPQNLSASRPQDRQFILSSKKLLLSDSGFYLCAWTARDRVNEKLFFGSGTQLSVL.